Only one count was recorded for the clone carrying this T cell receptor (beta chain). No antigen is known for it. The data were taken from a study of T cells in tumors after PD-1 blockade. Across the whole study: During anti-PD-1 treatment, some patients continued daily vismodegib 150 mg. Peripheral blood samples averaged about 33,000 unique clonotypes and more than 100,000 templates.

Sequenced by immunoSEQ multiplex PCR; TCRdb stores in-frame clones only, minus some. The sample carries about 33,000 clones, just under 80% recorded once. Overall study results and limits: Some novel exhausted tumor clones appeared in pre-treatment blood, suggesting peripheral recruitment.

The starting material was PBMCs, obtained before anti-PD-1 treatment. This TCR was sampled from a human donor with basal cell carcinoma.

This CDR3 reads CASSGGATNEKLFF. CDR3 bases: TGCGCCAGCAGCGGGGGAGCAACTAATGAAAAACTGTTTTTT. The rearrangement uses TRBV5-1 and TRBJ1-4; possible D gene TRBD1, 5 bases. Trimming removed 4 bases from V and 0 bases from J, with 7 bases in between. This CDR3 is built from 14 residues. In germline, CDR1 is SGHRS, CDR2 YFSETQ.